This T cell receptor beta chain derives from a study of T cells after yellow fever vaccination. Background on the study: Fractions containing few cells were prepared with SMART-Seq v4 Ultra Low Input.

The length of the CDR3 is 17 residues. V shed 2 bases, J shed 8 bases, and the junction held 12 bases outside the gene matches. Germline V gene data show CDR1 as MNHEY and CDR2 as SVGAGI. The study, taken as a whole, reports: Post-booster samples contained most primary-vaccination clones (nearly 98% CD4, around 89% CD8).

One entry per CDR3 protein, called by TCRdb with MiXCR from the 5' RACE reads. The table has 500,000 to 650,000 distinct CDR3 sequences, less than 20% seen once; the top ten hold around a sixth. A word on this clonotype: Antigen specificity is unknown.

Sequences were derived from PBMCs, sampled about 5 days after the first yellow fever vaccination. This clonotype was sampled from a man between 18 and 35 years old who received the YFV17D yellow fever vaccine. This chain uses TRBV6-5 with TRBJ2-1, with 10 bases matching TRBD1. The CDR3 nucleotides are TGTGCCAGCAGTTACGTAGCCGGGACAGGGGAGATCGATGAGCAGTTCTTC. Translating gives CASSYVAGTGEIDEQFF.